This T cell receptor (beta chain) was found in a study of shared clonotypes between healthy human individuals. Study observations and caveats: The study found lower generation probabilities in non-shared clonotypes than in those shared by all four donors.

With respect to this clone: Its antigen remains unknown.

TCRdb's table, derived via immunoSEQ multiplex PCR, lists solely in-frame clones and lacks some. The sample has 600,000 to 750,000 clones; about two thirds are singletons. Germline V gene data show CDR1 as MNHNS and CDR2 as SASEGT. This CDR3 spans 16 amino acids. V lost 0 bases and J lost 2, with 11 bases in between. Material for sequencing was memory CD4+ T cells sorted from blood. Subset specified: CD45RA-negative fraction. V gene TRBV6-1 combines with J gene TRBJ1-5, with D unresolved. The sequence derives from a woman aged 30 to 39 in good health. The DNA for the CDR3 is TGTGCCAGCAGTGAAGCGCATGGATCGGGCAATCAGCCCCAGCATTTT. This gives the protein CASSEAHGSGNQPQHF.